Presented here are 4 T cell receptor beta chains from one specimen sequenced in a study of CD8 T cells in Susac syndrome. An input of about 0.45 to 1 ug of RNA was subjected to reverse transcription using random hexamers. From the immunoSEQ multiplex PCR reads, TCRdb called clonotypes with MiXCR, one entry per CDR3 protein. The data show around 130,000 distinct CDR3 sequences, around 91% seen once. The sample was CD8+ T cells from PBMCs. Receptor source: a human donor with multiple sclerosis.

The gene calls are TRBV4-3 and TRBJ2-7, with D possibly called TRBD1 or TRBD2 (6 bases each). V lost 3 bases, J lost 2 bases, and 14 bases lay in between. Looked up from germline, CDR1 is LGHNA and CDR2 is YSLEER. The CDR3 is 15 residues long. CDR3 region: CASSHSTGATYEQYF. The DNA of the CDR3 is TGCGCCAGCAGCCACTCAACGGGGGCTACCTACGAGCAGTACTTC.

The chain couples TRBV29-1 to TRBJ2-3; D is unresolved. V gave up 4 bases and J gave up 0 bases, with 14 bases separating them. CDR1 and CDR2 (germline): SQVTM, ANQGSEA. The CDR3 has 15 residues. The CDR3 nucleotides are TGCAGCGTTGCGATTAGGAAGTACAGCACAGATACGCAGTATTTT. Its translation: CSVAIRKYSTDTQYF.

The genes are TRBV7-8 and TRBJ2-1; the match to TRBD1 covers 9 bases. The germline V gene encodes CDR1 SGHVS and CDR2 FQNEAQ. The CDR3 contains 15 residues. Germline trimming cut 3 bases from V and 6 bases from J; bases unmatched to any gene: 6. CDR3 in amino acids: CASSFSGQGLNEQFF. For the CDR3, the DNA is TGTGCCAGCAGCTTCTCCGGACAGGGGCTCAATGAGCAGTTCTTC.

This chain connects TRBV27 to TRBJ1-5; the D is unclear. CDR3 length: 15 residues. CDR1 and CDR2 (germline): MNHEY, SMNVEV (reference sequence). The V and J ends lost 1 base and 5 bases respectively, with 12 bases between them. The CDR3 is CASSLLGVGDQPQHF. CDR3 in DNA: TGTGCCAGCAGTTTATTGGGTGTTGGCGATCAGCCCCAGCATTTT.